Listed below are T cell receptor beta chains from one sample, sequenced in a study of cytomegalovirus exposure and HLA in healthy donors. Repertoires were generated with immunoSEQ multiplex PCR, while TCRdb's copy carries only in-frame clones and drops some. The sample consists of approximately 130,000 clones, 81% of them appearing once. The sample taken for sequencing was PBMCs. Every receptor here comes from a man aged 18-30 years in good health and CMV-seronegative. The CDR3 runs from the conserved cysteine through the conserved F or W. Fields, in order: D gene, V gene, J gene, clone size, CDR3 protein, CDR3 DNA. A D gene is named only where the DNA matches it firmly. Only part of the rows carry a size: once, few, many, or a class if the clone is expanded.

D gene: NA; V gene: TRBV21-1; J gene: TRBJ2-5; clone size: NA; CDR3 protein: CASSSGTAQETQYF; CDR3 DNA: TGTGCCAGCAGTTCGGGGACAGCCCAAGAGACCCAGTACTTC
D gene: TRBD2; V gene: TRBV7-2; J gene: TRBJ2-2; clone size: few; CDR3 protein: CASSFSGTSANTGELFF; CDR3 DNA: TGTGCCAGCAGCTTCTCCGGGACTAGCGCGAACACCGGGGAGCTGTTTTTT
D gene: NA; V gene: TRBV5-4; J gene: TRBJ1-1; clone size: few; CDR3 protein: CASSWPMNTEAFF; CDR3 DNA: TGTGCCAGCAGCTGGCCGATGAACACTGAAGCTTTCTTT
D gene: NA; V gene: TRBV7-9; J gene: TRBJ2-1; clone size: NA; CDR3 protein: CASSLGGGNEQFF; CDR3 DNA: TGTGCCAGCAGCTTAGGAGGGGGTAATGAGCAGTTCTTC
D gene: TRBD1; V gene: TRBV6-5; J gene: TRBJ2-7; clone size: NA; CDR3 protein: CASSYSGTGDHEQYF; CDR3 DNA: TGTGCCAGCAGTTACTCCGGGACAGGGGATCACGAGCAGTACTTC
D gene: TRBD1; V gene: TRBV5-1; J gene: TRBJ2-7; clone size: NA; CDR3 protein: CASSLRGMGRDRAEQYF; CDR3 DNA: TGCGCCAGCAGCCTCCGAGGGATGGGACGGGACAGGGCCGAGCAGTACTTC
D gene: NA; V gene: TRBV14; J gene: TRBJ1-1; clone size: NA; CDR3 protein: CASSAQGYTEAFF; CDR3 DNA: TGTGCCAGCAGCGCACAGGGCTACACTGAAGCTTTCTTT
D gene: NA; V gene: TRBV4-1; J gene: TRBJ2-1; clone size: NA; CDR3 protein: CASSQAGTYNEQFF; CDR3 DNA: TGCGCCAGCAGCCAAGCGGGGACTTACAATGAGCAGTTCTTC
D gene: NA; V gene: TRBV7-2; J gene: TRBJ2-3; clone size: once; CDR3 protein: CASSTGVLRTDTQYF; CDR3 DNA: TGTGCCAGCAGCACCGGGGTCCTACGCACAGATACGCAGTATTTT
D gene: NA; V gene: TRBV5-1; J gene: TRBJ1-4; clone size: few; CDR3 protein: CASSPRGVTNEKLFF; CDR3 DNA: TGCGCCAGCAGCCCCCGGGGTGTAACTAATGAAAAACTGTTTTTT
D gene: TRBD1; V gene: TRBV10-2; J gene: TRBJ1-5; clone size: NA; CDR3 protein: CASATGGYQPQHF; CDR3 DNA: TGCGCCAGCGCGACAGGGGGCTATCAGCCCCAGCATTTT
D gene: NA; V gene: TRBV10-3; J gene: TRBJ1-4; clone size: NA; CDR3 protein: CAISESVAGEKLFF; CDR3 DNA: TGTGCCATCAGTGAGTCAGTGGCGGGTGAAAAACTGTTTTTT
D gene: TRBD2; V gene: TRBV5-4; J gene: TRBJ2-5; clone size: NA; CDR3 protein: CTTSGGSETQYF; CDR3 DNA: TGTACGACTAGCGGGGGGAGTGAGACCCAGTACTTC
D gene: NA; V gene: TRBV4-1; J gene: TRBJ1-2; clone size: NA; CDR3 protein: CASSQDREGFPYGYTF; CDR3 DNA: TGCGCCAGCAGCCAAGATCGGGAAGGCTTTCCCTATGGCTACACCTTC
D gene: TRBD1; V gene: TRBV2; J gene: TRBJ1-5; clone size: NA; CDR3 protein: CASSHRGGNQPQHF; CDR3 DNA: TGTGCCAGCAGCCACAGGGGTGGGAATCAGCCCCAGCATTTT
D gene: NA; V gene: TRBV2; J gene: TRBJ1-1; clone size: NA; CDR3 protein: CASSEPPGTEAFF; CDR3 DNA: TGTGCCAGCAGTGAGCCCCCAGGGACTGAAGCTTTCTTT
D gene: NA; V gene: TRBV4-2; J gene: TRBJ2-6; clone size: NA; CDR3 protein: CASSQGLEIGTPYSGANVLTF; CDR3 DNA: TGTGCCAGCAGCCAAGGTTTGGAAATCGGGACACCCTACTCTGGGGCCAACGTCCTGACTTTC
D gene: NA; V gene: TRBV6-1; J gene: TRBJ2-1; clone size: NA; CDR3 protein: CASSPIPGGRSGFF; CDR3 DNA: TGTGCCAGCAGCCCTATCCCCGGGGGACGCTCCGGGTTCTTC
D gene: TRBD2; V gene: TRBV7-9; J gene: TRBJ2-7; clone size: NA; CDR3 protein: CASSVGLAGKDEQYF; CDR3 DNA: TGTGCCAGCAGCGTGGGACTAGCGGGGAAGGACGAGCAGTACTTC
D gene: TRBD1; V gene: TRBV18; J gene: TRBJ1-1; clone size: NA; CDR3 protein: CASSPLTGDTNTEAFF; CDR3 DNA: TGTGCCAGCTCACCTTTGACAGGGGATACGAACACTGAAGCTTTCTTT
D gene: TRBD2; V gene: TRBV2; J gene: TRBJ2-3; clone size: NA; CDR3 protein: CASRAGLAGLTDTQYF; CDR3 DNA: TGTGCCAGCAGGGCGGGACTAGCGGGCCTCACAGATACGCAGTATTTT
D gene: NA; V gene: TRBV11-2; J gene: TRBJ1-1; clone size: few; CDR3 protein: CASSRGQNTEAFF; CDR3 DNA: TGTGCCAGCAGCCGGGGACAGAACACTGAAGCTTTCTTT
D gene: NA; V gene: TRBV5-1; J gene: TRBJ2-7; clone size: NA; CDR3 protein: CASSLTGGGLGYEQYF; CDR3 DNA: TGCGCCAGCAGCTTGACAGGGGGGGGACTCGGATACGAGCAGTACTTC
D gene: NA; V gene: TRBV7-9; J gene: TRBJ2-7; clone size: NA; CDR3 protein: CASSPLGQSLGAYEQYF; CDR3 DNA: TGTGCCAGCAGCCCCCTTGGACAGTCCCTTGGCGCCTACGAGCAGTACTTC
D gene: TRBD1; V gene: TRBV5-5; J gene: TRBJ1-2; clone size: NA; CDR3 protein: CASSSQGKYGYTF; CDR3 DNA: TGTGCCAGCAGCTCACAGGGGAAGTATGGCTACACCTTC
D gene: NA; V gene: TRBV11-3; J gene: TRBJ2-1; clone size: NA; CDR3 protein: CASSFRSDPSSYNEQFF; CDR3 DNA: TGTGCCAGCAGCTTCCGGTCCGATCCTAGCTCCTACAATGAGCAGTTCTTC
D gene: NA; V gene: TRBV5-1; J gene: TRBJ1-2; clone size: NA; CDR3 protein: CASSLGQANYGYTF; CDR3 DNA: TGCGCCAGCAGCCTGGGGCAGGCTAACTATGGCTACACCTTC
D gene: TRBD2; V gene: TRBV29-1; J gene: TRBJ2-2; clone size: NA; CDR3 protein: CSVSTSGANTGELFF; CDR3 DNA: TGCAGCGTCTCGACTAGCGGGGCGAACACCGGGGAGCTGTTTTTT
D gene: TRBD2; V gene: TRBV2; J gene: TRBJ2-7; clone size: NA; CDR3 protein: CASSGEGSYEQYF; CDR3 DNA: TGTGCCAGCAGTGGGGAGGGCTCCTACGAGCAGTACTTC
D gene: TRBD1; V gene: TRBV27; J gene: TRBJ1-5; clone size: NA; CDR3 protein: CASSLRQGNQPQHF; CDR3 DNA: TGTGCCAGCAGTTTAAGACAGGGAAATCAGCCCCAGCATTTT
D gene: NA; V gene: TRBV11-3; J gene: TRBJ1-2; clone size: NA; CDR3 protein: CASSLKGQGQYGYTF; CDR3 DNA: TGTGCCAGCAGCTTAAAGGGCCAGGGCCAATATGGCTACACCTTC
D gene: NA; V gene: TRBV11-2; J gene: TRBJ2-1; clone size: NA; CDR3 protein: CASSLGLDYEQFF; CDR3 DNA: TGTGCCAGCAGCTTAGGACTGGACTATGAGCAGTTCTTC
D gene: NA; V gene: TRBV5-6; J gene: TRBJ1-1; clone size: NA; CDR3 protein: CASSSRGLLNTEAFF; CDR3 DNA: TGTGCCAGCAGCTCTAGGGGACTCCTGAACACTGAAGCTTTCTTT
D gene: TRBD1; V gene: TRBV6-5; J gene: TRBJ2-7; clone size: NA; CDR3 protein: CASSPTGTNFYEQYF; CDR3 DNA: TGTGCCAGCAGCCCGACAGGGACCAACTTCTACGAGCAGTACTTC
D gene: TRBD1; V gene: TRBV7-9; J gene: TRBJ1-1; clone size: NA; CDR3 protein: CASSPRDRNTEAFF; CDR3 DNA: TGTGCCAGCAGCCCCCGGGACAGGAACACTGAAGCTTTCTTT